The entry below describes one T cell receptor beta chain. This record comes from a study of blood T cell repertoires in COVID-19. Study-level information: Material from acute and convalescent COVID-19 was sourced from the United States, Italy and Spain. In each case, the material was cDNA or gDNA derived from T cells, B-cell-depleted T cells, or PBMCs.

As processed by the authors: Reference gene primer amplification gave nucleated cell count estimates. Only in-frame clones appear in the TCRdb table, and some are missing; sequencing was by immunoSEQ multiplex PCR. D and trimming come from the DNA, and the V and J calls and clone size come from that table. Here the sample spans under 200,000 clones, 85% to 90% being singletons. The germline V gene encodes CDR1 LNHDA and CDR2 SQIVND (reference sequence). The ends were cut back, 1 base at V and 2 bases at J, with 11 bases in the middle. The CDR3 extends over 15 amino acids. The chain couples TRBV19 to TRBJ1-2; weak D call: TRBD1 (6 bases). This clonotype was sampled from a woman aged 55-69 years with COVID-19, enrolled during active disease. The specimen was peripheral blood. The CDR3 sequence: CASSIAGGGNYGYTF. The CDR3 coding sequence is TGTGCCAGTAGTATAGCGGGGGGCGGGAACTATGGCTACACCTTC.